Following are 24 T cell receptor beta chains from one sample sequenced in a study of T cell repertoires in cytomegalovirus infection. TCRdb called the reads again in MiXCR, with one record for every CDR3 protein. The sample lists 680,000 or so distinct CDR3 sequences; 35% to 45% were seen once. The specimen was PBMCs. These receptors all stem from a human donor in good health (CMV status not recorded). Some clones in this sample may be carry-over from other donors' samples.

This clonotype occurred many times. The V gene is TRBV12-3 or TRBV12-4, the J gene TRBJ2-1; 11 bases are a match to TRBD2. The CDR3 is made up of 14 amino acids. V shed 2 bases, J shed 9 bases, and the junction held 3 bases outside the gene matches. The CDR3 protein is CASSLTSGRGEQFF. The CDR3 DNA reads TGTGCCAGCAGTTTAACTAGCGGGAGAGGTGAGCAGTTCTTC.

This clonotype was found a few times. J is TRBJ1-4 and V is TRBV11-2, with 7 bases identical to TRBD1. The V gene's germline CDR1 is SGHAT and CDR2 FQNNGV. Losses at the gene ends were 5 bases for V and 5 bases for J; bases not matched to a gene: 8. The CDR3 sequence is 15 residues long. CDR3 in DNA: TGTGCCAGCAGCCCCCGGACAGGCTTAAATGAAAAACTGTTTTTT. It codes for CASSPRTGLNEKLFF.

The chain couples TRBV7-9 to TRBJ2-1; D is uncertain. The germline V and J ends were trimmed by 4 bases and 6 bases, with 4 bases remaining between them. CDR3 size: 11 residues. Germline V lookup: CDR1 SEHNR, CDR2 FQNEAQ (reference sequence). Here the CDR3 reads CASSYSNEQFF. The CDR3 DNA reads TGTGCCAGCAGCTATTCCAATGAGCAGTTCTTC.

This clonotype came up a few times. This chain links TRBV15 with TRBJ2-2; no clear D. The CDR3 is made up of 14 amino acids. Trimming removed 3 bases at V and 6 bases at J, with 11 bases between. Per germline, CDR1 LNHNV and CDR2 YYDKDF (reference sequence). The CDR3 sequence is CATSRARGPGELFF. DNA of the CDR3: TGTGCCACCAGCAGGGCCCGTGGACCCGGGGAGCTGTTTTTT.

The chain links TRBV2 to TRBJ2-2; no firm D call. The CDR3 sequence is 11 residues long. V was cut by 11 bases and J by 5 bases, with 9 bases left in between. Germline loops: CDR1 SNHLY, CDR2 FYNNEI. The chain's CDR3 is CACKGTGELFF. The CDR3 DNA reads as TGTGCCTGCAAAGGGACCGGGGAGCTGTTTTTT.

This clonotype was picked up a small number of times. The V call is TRBV7-3, the J call TRBJ2-7, with D uncertain. Between the trimmed V and J ends, which lost 2 bases and 0 bases, there was a span of 14 bases. The germline V gene encodes CDR1 SGHTA and CDR2 FQGTGA. The CDR3 runs to 16 residues. The CDR3 nucleotides read TGTGCCAGCAGCTTAGGGCACGGTTCCAGCTCCTACGAGCAGTACTTC. It encodes CASSLGHGSSSYEQYF.

The chain links TRBV29-1 to TRBJ1-1; 10 bases are shared with TRBD1. Germline lookup yields CDR1 SQVTM and CDR2 ANQGSEA. V lost 7 bases to trimming and J lost 0 bases; unmatched junction nucleotides: 14. The CDR3 totals 17 residues. The CDR3 region has the DNA TGCAGCGCCGGGGGGGGGGACAGGGGACTTTTGAACACTGAAGCTTTCTTT. Residues: CSAGGGDRGLLNTEAFF. The whole variable domain, filled in from reference TRBV29-1 and TRBJ1-1, reads SAVISQKPSRDICQRGTSLTIQCQVDSQVTMMFWYRQQPGQSLTLIATANQGSEATYESGFVIDKFPISRPNLTFSTLTVSNMSPEDSSIYLCSAGGGDRGLLNTEAFFGQGTRLTVV.

The chain links TRBV6-1 to TRBJ2-1, with TRBD2 identical over 7 bases. CDR1 is MNHNS, CDR2 SASEGT, per germline. The ends lost 0 bases at V and 8 bases at J; junction bases unmatched: 7. CDR3 length: 15 amino acids. CDR3 sequence: CASSEAWTSRDEQFF. The CDR3 DNA reads as TGTGCCAGCAGTGAAGCTTGGACTAGTAGGGATGAGCAGTTCTTC.

The chain couples TRBV12-3 or TRBV12-4 to TRBJ2-7; D gene uncertain. The CDR3 has 17 residues. With 5 bases removed from V and 5 bases from J, the gap between germline ends came to 25 bases. The CDR3 here is CASSQRRAAGLIHEQYF. The CDR3 DNA sequence: TGTGCCAGCAGTCAACGACGCGCAGCTGGGCTGATACACGAGCAGTACTTC.

This clonotype came up a few times. The J gene is TRBJ1-1, the V gene TRBV25-1; TRBD1 matches 7 bases. CDR3 length equals 16 residues. The V segment lost 1 base and the J segment 5 bases; nucleotides outside the gene matches: 10. From germline, CDR1 is MGHDK and CDR2 SYGVNS. CDR3 nucleotide sequence: TGTGCCAGCAGTGAATTGGATTATACAGGGGAAACTGAAGCTTTCTTT. Its protein is CASSELDYTGETEAFF.

This clonotype appeared a few times. The rearrangement uses TRBV28 and TRBJ1-5; 7 nucleotides align to TRBD1. CDR3 length equals 15 residues. Per germline, CDR1 MDHEN and CDR2 SYDVKM. V lost 5 bases, J lost 6 bases, and 10 bases stayed unmatched. This chain's CDR3 is CASSRLGTVIQPQHF. The CDR3 DNA follows: TGTGCCAGCAGTCGACTTGGGACAGTAATTCAGCCCCAGCATTTT.

This clonotype was seen repeatedly, ten times or more. This chain links TRBV7-2 with TRBJ2-1, with TRBD1 identical over 7 bases. CDR3 length equals 15 residues. CDR1 and CDR2 from the germline V gene are SGHTA and FQGNSA. The V gene end was trimmed by 5 bases and the J gene end by 5 bases; junction bases not matched to a gene: 9. The CDR3 coding sequence is TGTGCCAGCAGCGGCGGCAGGGGGAGCCACAATGAGCAGTTCTTC. Protein product: CASSGGRGSHNEQFF.

As concerns this clonotype: One junction end disagrees with the germline gene, perhaps due to a read error. The chain links TRBV10-3 to TRBJ2-1; 10 positions match TRBD2. CDR1 and CDR2 (germline): ENHRY, SYGVKD. The length of the CDR3 is 14 residues. Written as DNA, the CDR3 is TGTGCCAGCAGTTATAGCGGGGGGTTCGATGAGCAGTTCTTC. It encodes CASSYSGGFDEQFF.

This clonotype turned up a few times. V usage is TRBV12-3 or TRBV12-4 and J usage is TRBJ2-1; either TRBD1 or TRBD2 may fit D (5 bases each). This CDR3 comprises 14 residues. V gave up 6 bases and J gave up 2 bases, with 11 bases separating them. CDR3 protein: CASRGVGAYNEQFF. CDR3 DNA: TGTGCCAGCAGGGGGGTGGGAGCCTACAATGAGCAGTTCTTC.

This clonotype is a singleton in its sample. One base away lies a much larger clone, so this may be a sequencing read error. V and J are TRBV2 and TRBJ2-7; no clear D. Germline V gene lookup returns CDR1 SNHLY and CDR2 FYNNEI. Trimming took 6 bases from V and 4 from J, leaving 4 bases between them. This CDR3 region has 10 residues. The CDR3, as DNA: TGTGCCAGCAGAGAGTACGAGCAGTACTTC. Its translation: CASREYEQYF.

The chain links TRBV10-1 to TRBJ2-5; 10 nucleotides align to TRBD1. Unmatched junction bases numbered 2, after V lost 3 bases and J lost 4 bases. The CDR3 runs 14 residues. The germline V gene has CDR1 WNHNN and CDR2 SYGVQD (reference sequence). Here the CDR3 DNA reads TGCGCCAGCAGTGAAAGACAGGGGGCAGAGACCCAGTACTTC. Amino acids: CASSERQGAETQYF.

Many counts were recorded for this clonotype. The chain carries TRBV6-1 and TRBJ2-5, with TRBD2 identical over 8 bases. Germline trimming cut 8 bases from V and 4 bases from J; bases unmatched to any gene: 15. The CDR3 loop spans 16 amino acids. The V gene's germline CDR1 is MNHNS and CDR2 SASEGT. CDR3 amino acids: CASSKGRASGLETQYF. Here the CDR3 DNA reads TGTGCCAGCTCCAAGGGACGGGCTAGCGGGCTAGAGACCCAGTACTTC.

The gene calls are TRBV19 and TRBJ2-1, with D tentatively TRBD1 or TRBD2 (6 bases each). Per the germline V gene, CDR1 is LNHDA and CDR2 is SQIVND (reference sequence). This CDR3 is 12 amino acids long. V dropped 3 bases and J dropped 12 bases, with 12 bases sitting between them. This CDR3 is CASSMRGTSQFF. The CDR3 DNA follows: TGTGCCAGTAGTATGAGGGGGACTTCGCAGTTCTTC.

The chain is built from TRBV27 and TRBJ2-1, with unresolved D. Trimming left V 0 bases short and J 10 bases short, with 10 bases between. Germline V gives CDR1 MNHEY, CDR2 SMNVEV (reference sequence). The CDR3 has 13 amino acids. CDR3 protein: CASSLSPSAEQFF. CDR3 in DNA: TGTGCCAGCAGTTTATCCCCTAGTGCGGAGCAGTTCTTC.

In DNA, the CDR3 is TGTGCCAGCAGTGCGGGACGGCTGAACACTGAAGCTTTCTTT. The encoded protein is CASSAGRLNTEAFF. The rearrangement joins TRBV6-6 to TRBJ1-1, with D tentatively TRBD1 (5 bases). The CDR3 runs 14 residues. The V end was cut by 5 bases, the J end by 0 bases, with 10 bases between. CDR1 and CDR2 (germline): MNHNY, SVGAGI (reference sequence).

About this clonotype: This is likely a read error, given that the CDR3 carries no conserved phenylalanine or tryptophan at its end. The chain is built from TRBV7-2 and TRBJ2-3; TRBD2 might be the D (6 bases). V lost 3 bases and J lost 5, with 21 bases in between. Germline CDR1 and CDR2: SGHTA and FQGNSA. The CDR3 length is 17 residues. CDR3 region: CASSLVATSRDIDTQYL. The CDR3 region has the DNA TGTGCCAGCAGCTTGGTGGCGACTAGTAGAGACATAGATACGCAGTATCTT.

This clonotype has only a few counts. The J gene is TRBJ1-1, the V gene TRBV6-5, with TRBD1 matching 10 bases. The CDR3 extends over 16 amino acids. Per germline, CDR1 MNHEY and CDR2 SVGAGI. With 2 bases clipped from V and 5 bases from J, the junction kept 8 bases outside the gene matches. The CDR3 loop reads CASSYGTGAFSTEAFF. The CDR3 DNA reads as TGTGCCAGCAGTTACGGGACAGGGGCTTTTAGTACTGAAGCTTTCTTT.

The chain links TRBV5-4 to TRBJ1-4; D is perhaps TRBD1 (5 bases). Germline V lookup: CDR1 SGHNT, CDR2 YYREEE (reference sequence). The CDR3 spans 16 residues. The germline V and J ends were trimmed by 1 base and 5 bases, with 15 bases remaining between them. In DNA, the CDR3 is TGTGCCAGCAGCTTGTGGTCCTCTGGGGGGAATGAAAAACTGTTTTTT. It is translated as CASSLWSSGGNEKLFF.

The chain recombines TRBV19 with TRBJ2-3, with D possibly being TRBD1 or TRBD2 (6 bases each). This CDR3 is 14 amino acids long. The V gene's germline CDR1 is LNHDA and CDR2 SQIVND (reference sequence). V dropped 1 base and J dropped 10 bases, with 15 bases sitting between them. The DNA for the CDR3 is TGTGCCAGTAGTATAGGGGGGGCGGTCGTGGCGCAGTATTTT. It translates to CASSIGGAVVAQYF.